The present TCR beta chain was sequenced within a study of beta chain features in type 1 diabetes. Heparinised blood was drawn once per donor, averaging approximately 100 mL. J was trimmed by 1 base and V by 5 bases; bases with no gene match: 3. The CDR3 runs 15 residues. CDR1 and CDR2 from the germline V gene are SGHTA and FQGTGA. What was sequenced were expressed TCRB transcripts, since all of the isolated RNA had been reverse transcribed. Around 3.9 million reads per sample were averaged for naive, central memory and regulatory samples. Using immunoSEQ multiplex PCR, the repertoire was profiled, and TCRdb retains in-frame clones only, with some absent. The repertoire consists of about 620,000 clones, with roughly 15% occurring once and the leading ten covering about 0.097%. This clone was recorded a few times.

The specimen was naive CD4+ T cells from blood. This chain links TRBV7-3 with TRBJ2-1; 9 nucleotides line up with TRBD1. This clonotype was obtained from a man aged 18 to 29 in good health. The CDR3 reads CASSNDRGSYNEQFF. CDR3 DNA sequence: TGTGCCAGCAGCAACGACAGGGGGTCCTACAATGAGCAGTTCTTC.